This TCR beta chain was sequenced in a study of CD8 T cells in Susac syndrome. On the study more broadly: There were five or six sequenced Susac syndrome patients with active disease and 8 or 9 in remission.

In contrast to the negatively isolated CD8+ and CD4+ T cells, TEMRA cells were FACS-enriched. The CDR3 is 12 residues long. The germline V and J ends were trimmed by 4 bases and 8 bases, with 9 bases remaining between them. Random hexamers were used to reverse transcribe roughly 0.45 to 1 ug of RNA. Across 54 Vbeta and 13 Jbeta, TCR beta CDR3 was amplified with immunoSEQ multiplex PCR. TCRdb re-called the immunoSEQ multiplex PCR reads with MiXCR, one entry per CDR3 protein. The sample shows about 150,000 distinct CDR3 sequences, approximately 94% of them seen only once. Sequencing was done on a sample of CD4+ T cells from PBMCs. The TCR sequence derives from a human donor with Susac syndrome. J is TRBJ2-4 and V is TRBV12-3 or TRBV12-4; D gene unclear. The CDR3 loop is CASSSQRDIQYF. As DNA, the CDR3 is TGTGCCAGCAGTTCCCAAAGGGACATTCAGTACTTC.